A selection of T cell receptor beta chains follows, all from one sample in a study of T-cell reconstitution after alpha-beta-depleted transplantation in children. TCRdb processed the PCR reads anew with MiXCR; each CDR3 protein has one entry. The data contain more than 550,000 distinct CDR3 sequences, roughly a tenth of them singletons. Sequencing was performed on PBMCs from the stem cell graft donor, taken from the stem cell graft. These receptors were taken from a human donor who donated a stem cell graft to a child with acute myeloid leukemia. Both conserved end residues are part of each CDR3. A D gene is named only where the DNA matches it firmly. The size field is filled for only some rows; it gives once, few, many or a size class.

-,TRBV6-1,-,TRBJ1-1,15,TGTGCCAGCAGTAGAGGGGTTAAAACGAACACTGAAGCTTTCTTT,CASSRGVKTNTEAFF
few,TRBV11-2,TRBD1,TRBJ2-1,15,TGTGCCAGCAGCACTAGACAGGGTTTGTACAATGAGCAGTTCTTC,CASSTRQGLYNEQFF
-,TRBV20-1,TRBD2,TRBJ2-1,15,TGCAGTGCATACTCCGGGACTAGCGGGAGAAATGAGCAGTTCTTC,CSAYSGTSGRNEQFF
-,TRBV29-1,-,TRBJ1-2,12,TGCAGCGTTGAAGGGGGTCTAAGTGGCTACACCTTC,CSVEGGLSGYTF
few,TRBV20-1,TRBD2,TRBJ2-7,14,TGCAGTGCTAGGGCACTAGCGGGAGCGACCGGGCAGTACTTC,CSARALAGATGQYF
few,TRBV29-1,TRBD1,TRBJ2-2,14,TGCAGCGTCGCCGGGACAGGGTTCACCGGGGAGCTGTTTTTT,CSVAGTGFTGELFF
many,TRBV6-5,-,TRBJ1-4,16,TGTGCCAGCAGTTATTTAGACTCGGGGGCTAATGAAAAACTGTTTTTT,CASSYLDSGANEKLFF
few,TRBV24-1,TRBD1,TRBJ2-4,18,TGTGCCACCAGGCTACAGGGAAGGGGGCTCTTATTCAAAAACATTCAGTACTTC,CATRLQGRGLLFKNIQYF
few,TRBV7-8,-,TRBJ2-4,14,TGTGCCAGCAGCTTGGGAAGGGGGATGGACATTCAGTACTTC,CASSLGRGMDIQYF
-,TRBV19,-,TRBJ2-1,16,TGTGCCAGTAGCACAGGGCCAAGACCCTCCTACAATGAGCAGTTCTTC,CASSTGPRPSYNEQFF
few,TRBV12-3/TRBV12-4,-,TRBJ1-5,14,TGTGCCAGCAGTTTTAGCGGGGGACGGCAGCCCCAGCATTTT,CASSFSGGRQPQHF
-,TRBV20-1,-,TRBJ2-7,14,TGCAGTGCTAGTGACCCCAGGAGCTCCTACGAGCAGTACTTC,CSASDPRSSYEQYF
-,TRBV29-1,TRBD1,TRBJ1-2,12,TGCAGCGGAGCCGGGACAGACTATGGCTACACCTTC,CSGAGTDYGYTF
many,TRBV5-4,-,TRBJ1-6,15,TGTGCCAGCAGCTTGGAACTCGCCGGCAATTCACCCCTCCACTTT,CASSLELAGNSPLHF
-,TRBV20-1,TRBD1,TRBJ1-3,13,TGCAGTGTTTACAGGGGGTGGGGAAACACCATATATTTT,CSVYRGWGNTIYF
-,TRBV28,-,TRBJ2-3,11,TGTGCCAGCAGTTTGTCACATACGCAGTATTTT,CASSLSHTQYF
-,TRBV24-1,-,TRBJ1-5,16,TGTGCCACCAGTGATTTGACGGGGGGCCTCGGTCAGCCCCAGCATTTT,CATSDLTGGLGQPQHF
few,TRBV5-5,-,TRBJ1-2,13,TGTGCCAGCAGCTTTTTGGTTAACTATGGCTACACCTTC,CASSFLVNYGYTF
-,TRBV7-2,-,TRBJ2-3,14,TGTGCCAGCAGCTTAGATCTGGGTGCGGATACGCAGTATTTT,CASSLDLGADTQYF
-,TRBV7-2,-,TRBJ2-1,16,TGTGCCAGCAGCTTACGTGGGCTAGCCGGGGTTACTGAGCAGTTCTTC,CASSLRGLAGVTEQFF
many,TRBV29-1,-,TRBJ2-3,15,TGCAGCGTTGATAAGGGTACCCCTGAAACAGATACGCAGTATTTT,CSVDKGTPETDTQYF
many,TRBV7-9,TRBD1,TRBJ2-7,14,TGTGCCAGCAGCTTAGCGGGGACAGGGGGAGAGCAGTACTTC,CASSLAGTGGEQYF
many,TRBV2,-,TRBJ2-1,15,TGTGCCAGCAGTCAACTAGCTGCGTCCTACAATGAGCAGTTCTTC,CASSQLAASYNEQFF
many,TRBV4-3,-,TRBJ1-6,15,TGCGCCAGCAGCCAGGACAGCAATTATAATTCACCCCTCCACTTT,CASSQDSNYNSPLHF
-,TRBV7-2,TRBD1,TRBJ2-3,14,TGTGCCAGCAGCAACAGGGGATTCCCAGATACGCAGTATTTT,CASSNRGFPDTQYF
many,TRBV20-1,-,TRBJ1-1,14,TGCAGTGCTAGAGTCAGCCGAACAAGGGGTGAAGCTTTCTTT,CSARVSRTRGEAFF
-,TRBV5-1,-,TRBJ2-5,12,TGCGCCAGCAGCATCGTTGGGGAGACCCAGTACTTC,CASSIVGETQYF
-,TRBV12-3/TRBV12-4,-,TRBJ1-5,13,TGTGCCACCTCCCCGAGGGTCGATCAGCCCCAGCATTTT,CATSPRVDQPQHF